The rows below give T cell receptor beta chains drawn from one sample of a study of cytomegalovirus exposure and HLA in healthy donors. Profiled with immunoSEQ multiplex PCR; TCRdb holds only in-frame clones, not every one. Of some 71,000 clones listed, over 60% were seen once; the top ten hold approximately 7.6%. Sequenced input: PBMCs. The receptors originated from a man in his forties in good health and CMV-seropositive. Both conserved end residues are part of each CDR3. Each record gives: D gene, J gene, V gene, clone size, CDR3 protein, CDR3 DNA. The D gene is left open where the match is weak. Expanded clones are given a class, and other clones once, few, many or no size at all.

d_gene: TRBD1; j_gene: TRBJ2-4; v_gene: TRBV11-2; abundance: -; CDR3aa: CASSLTGPDIQYF; CDR3nt: TGTGCCAGCAGCTTGACAGGGCCGGACATTCAGTACTTC
d_gene: TRBD1; j_gene: TRBJ1-1; v_gene: TRBV5-6; abundance: once; CDR3aa: CASSSPGQGRNTEAFF; CDR3nt: TGTGCCAGCAGCTCCCCCGGACAGGGGAGGAACACTGAAGCTTTCTTT
d_gene: -; j_gene: TRBJ2-1; v_gene: TRBV6-1; abundance: -; CDR3aa: CASSEGSSLRSNEQFF; CDR3nt: TGTGCCAGCAGTGAAGGGAGTAGCCTTCGATCCAATGAGCAGTTCTTC
d_gene: -; j_gene: TRBJ1-2; v_gene: TRBV28; abundance: medium-sized; CDR3aa: CASSLRGMDYGYTF; CDR3nt: TGTGCCAGCAGTTTAAGGGGGATGGACTATGGCTACACCTTC
d_gene: TRBD1; j_gene: TRBJ1-1; v_gene: TRBV29-1; abundance: -; CDR3aa: CSVSRGLETEAFF; CDR3nt: TGCAGCGTGTCCAGGGGGCTGGAGACTGAAGCTTTCTTT
d_gene: -; j_gene: TRBJ1-4; v_gene: TRBV28; abundance: -; CDR3aa: CASSFRQTNEKLFF; CDR3nt: TGTGCCAGCAGTTTCAGGCAGACTAATGAAAAACTGTTTTTT
d_gene: TRBD2; j_gene: TRBJ2-3; v_gene: TRBV7-3; abundance: -; CDR3aa: CASSFRGADTQYF; CDR3nt: TGTGCCAGCAGCTTTCGGGGGGCAGATACGCAGTATTTT
d_gene: -; j_gene: TRBJ1-5; v_gene: TRBV10-2; abundance: few; CDR3aa: CASSSPDSNQPQHF; CDR3nt: TGCGCCAGCAGTTCCCCAGATAGCAATCAGCCCCAGCATTTT
d_gene: -; j_gene: TRBJ2-3; v_gene: TRBV29-1; abundance: -; CDR3aa: CSVGGDTQYF; CDR3nt: TGCAGCGTGGGGGGAGATACGCAGTATTTT
d_gene: TRBD2; j_gene: TRBJ2-1; v_gene: TRBV2; abundance: -; CDR3aa: CASRRLAAWNEQFF; CDR3nt: TGTGCCAGCAGGAGACTAGCGGCTTGGAATGAGCAGTTCTTC
d_gene: TRBD2; j_gene: TRBJ2-4; v_gene: TRBV30; abundance: -; CDR3aa: CAWTKGTSGLAKNIQYF; CDR3nt: TGTGCCTGGACCAAAGGGACTAGCGGGCTAGCCAAAAACATTCAGTACTTC
d_gene: TRBD2; j_gene: TRBJ2-5; v_gene: TRBV7-8; abundance: -; CDR3aa: CASSLSDGRGSETQYF; CDR3nt: TGTGCCAGCAGCTTAAGTGACGGGAGGGGAAGTGAGACCCAGTACTTC
d_gene: -; j_gene: TRBJ1-2; v_gene: TRBV19; abundance: -; CDR3aa: CASNPRDKDYGYTF; CDR3nt: TGTGCCAGTAACCCACGGGACAAAGACTATGGCTACACCTTC
d_gene: TRBD1; j_gene: TRBJ2-1; v_gene: TRBV6-6; abundance: -; CDR3aa: CASSLDPGTGGNEQFF; CDR3nt: TGTGCCAGCAGCTTAGACCCCGGGACAGGGGGCAATGAGCAGTTCTTC
d_gene: TRBD1; j_gene: TRBJ1-2; v_gene: TRBV19; abundance: -; CDR3aa: CASSSPRTGSSYGYTF; CDR3nt: TGTGCCAGTAGTTCTCCCCGGACAGGGTCGAGCTATGGCTACACCTTC